This TCR beta chain was recovered during a study of control samples from healthy donors and cancer patients. CDR3 length: 13 amino acids. V shed 6 bases, J shed 5 bases, and the junction held 7 bases outside the gene matches. Germline CDR1 MNHEY, CDR2 SMNVEV (reference sequence). Profiling relied on immunoSEQ multiplex PCR, and the TCRdb table lists in-frame clones only, not all of them. Among about 120,000 clones, approximately 92% were seen once, and the ten largest hold 4.5% to 7%. Sequences were obtained from blood. The chain links TRBV27 to TRBJ2-7, with 7 bases identical to TRBD2. The TCR was taken from a man younger than 35 in good health. CDR3 sequence reads: CASSLGGIDEQYF. The CDR3 DNA follows: TGTGCCAGCAGCCTCGGGGGGATCGACGAGCAGTACTTC.